The 14 T cell receptor beta chains below come from one sample, sequenced in a study of tumor and adjacent non-tumor tissue in lung cancer. TCRbeta libraries were built with three rounds of nested PCR, modified from ARM-PCR. From the multiplex PCR reads, TCRdb called clonotypes with MiXCR, one entry per CDR3 protein. The data hold about 81,000 distinct CDR3 sequences, with 72% observed a single time. This sample's RNA came from whole unsorted tissue. The sequenced sample was lung tumor tissue. The receptors were sampled from a woman aged 40-49 years with non-small cell lung cancer.

Points on this clonotype: The junction departs from germline at one end; a sequencing error may be responsible. The J gene is TRBJ2-3, the V gene TRBV12-3 or TRBV12-4, with 9 positions matching TRBD2. This CDR3 spans 15 amino acids. The CDR3 loop reads CAISFRGGGTDTQYF. CDR3 bases: TGTGCCATCAGTTTTCGCGGGGGGGGCACAGATACGCAGTATTTT.

The chain combines TRBV2 with TRBJ2-4; tentative D call: TRBD2 (5 bases). V was cut by 3 bases and J by 2 bases, with 17 bases left in between. Germline assignment: CDR1 SNHLY and CDR2 FYNNEI. This CDR3 has 17 residues. For the CDR3, the DNA is TGTGCCAGCAGTGAGAGAGGGTGTGGCAGCTCCAAAAACATTCAGTACTTC. Translation: CASSERGCGSSKNIQYF.

This clonotype was found once. A junction end diverges from the germline sequence, so it may reflect a read error. The chain links TRBV29-1 to TRBJ2-5, with D perhaps matching TRBD2 (5 bases). This CDR3 is built from 14 residues. Germline assignment: CDR1 SQVTM and CDR2 ANQGSEA. Written as DNA, the CDR3 is TGTAGCGTCGAATACGGGGAACAGCAAGAGACCCAGTACTTC. It specifies CSVEYGEQQETQYF.

As concerns this clonotype: A much larger clone differs from this one at a single base, so this may be a read error. This chain joins TRBV7-8 and TRBJ2-1; weak D call: TRBD2 (6 bases). This CDR3 has 13 residues. CDR1 is SGHVS and CDR2 is FQNEAQ in the germline V gene. CDR3: CAGSLGGVNEQFF. DNA for the CDR3: TGTGCCGGCAGCTTAGGAGGGGTCAATGAGCAGTTCTTC. The full variable domain, completed using reference TRBV7-8 and TRBJ2-1, is GAGVSQSPRYKVAKRGQDVALRCDPISGHVSLFWYQQALGQGPEFLTYFQNEAQLDKSGLPSDRFFAERPEGSVSTLKIQRTQQEDSAVYLCAGSLGGVNEQFFGPGTRLTVL.

This clonotype was seen once. The chain joins TRBV29-1 to TRBJ1-4, with D maybe TRBD1 (6 bases). The CDR3 covers 13 residues. CDR1 SQVTM and CDR2 ANQGSEA come from the germline V gene. The CDR3 bases are TGCGGTGTTGTAGGACAGCGGAATGAAAAACTGTTTTTT. This gives the protein CGVVGQRNEKLFF.

This clonotype was seen a handful of times. Germline and junction disagree at one end, which may indicate a read error. The chain links TRBV29-1 to TRBJ2-1, with D possibly matching TRBD2 (5 bases). The CDR3 covers 14 residues. Germline loops: CDR1 SQVTM, CDR2 ANQGSEA. CDR3 in amino acids: CSVTNGFSYNEQFF. The CDR3 DNA follows: TGTAGCGTGACTAACGGTTTTTCTTATAATGAGCAGTTCTTC.

J is TRBJ1-5 and V is TRBV6-5; D not certain. The V gene's germline CDR1 is MNHEY and CDR2 SVGAGI. CDR3 length equals 15 residues. Written as DNA, the CDR3 is TGTGCAAACAGTCATAACCAATATAGCAATCAGCCCCAGCATTTT. Translation gives CANSHNQYSNQPQHF.

The rearrangement joins TRBV12-3 or TRBV12-4 to TRBJ2-5, with 8 positions matching TRBD1. The V and J ends lost 4 bases and 4 bases, in that order; junction bases with no gene match: 11. This CDR3 contains 16 residues. The CDR3 nucleotides are TGTGCCAGCAGTTCTGGGACAGGAGTTGGAGGAGAGACCCAGTACTTC. It is translated as CASSSGTGVGGETQYF.

The CDR3 DNA reads as TGTGTAAGCAGCATTCTCGATGTCGGTACGGGGGAGCTGTTTTTT. Translating it yields CVSSILDVGTGELFF. This chain joins TRBV11-2 and TRBJ2-2; D remains ambiguous. This CDR3 is built from 15 residues. Germline-derived CDR1 and CDR2 are SGHAT and FQNNGV.

On this clonotype itself: The junction differs from germline at one of its ends, possibly a read error. This sequence joins TRBV4-1 and TRBJ1-5, with 8 bases matching TRBD1. Per the germline V gene, CDR1 is MGHRA and CDR2 is YSYEKL. The CDR3 is made up of 17 amino acids. CDR3 residues: CASSQGGGQDSEQSQHF. CDR3 sequence (DNA): TGCGCCAGCAGCCAAGGTGGGGGACAGGATTCCGAACAGTCCCAGCATTTC.

On this clonotype: Germline is not matched at one junction end, which may reflect a read error. The rearrangement uses TRBV6-5 and TRBJ1-6, with TRBD1 as a possible D gene (5 bases). This CDR3 is 14 amino acids long. Germline lookup yields CDR1 MNHEY and CDR2 SVGAGI. The CDR3 sequence: CASGDGGDLSHLHF. CDR3 bases: TGTGCCAGCGGAGACGGGGGAGATTTGTCACACCTCCACTTT.

This clonotype showed up just a few times. One end of the junction is discordant with germline, which a read error may explain. The chain joins TRBV11-2 to TRBJ2-7, with D possibly being TRBD2 (6 bases). Germline loops: CDR1 SGHAT, CDR2 FQNNGV. CDR3 size: 15 residues. CDR3 residues: CTSSASRDSYYKQYF. The CDR3 nucleotides read TGTACCAGCAGCGCGTCTCGGGACTCTTATTACAAGCAGTATTTC.

In regard to this clonotype: A read error may produce the germline difference seen at one junction end. The genes are TRBV11-2 and TRBJ2-1; perhaps TRBD1 as D (6 bases). Germline CDR1 reads SGHAT; CDR2 reads FQNNGV. This CDR3 has 16 amino acids. CDR3 in amino acids: CASIQTDRRSYNEQFF. The CDR3 DNA is TGTGCCAGCATCCAGACGGACAGAAGATCCTACAATGAGCAGTTTTTT.

The V gene is TRBV29-1, the J gene TRBJ1-1, with 9 bases that match TRBD1. This CDR3 has 14 residues. The V and J ends lost 5 bases and 4 bases, in that order; junction bases with no gene match: 8. Germline V gene data show CDR1 as SQVTM and CDR2 as ANQGSEA. The CDR3 here is CSVLQGAGSTEAFF. The CDR3 nucleotides read TGCAGCGTTCTACAGGGGGCGGGGTCCACTGAAGCTTTCTTT.